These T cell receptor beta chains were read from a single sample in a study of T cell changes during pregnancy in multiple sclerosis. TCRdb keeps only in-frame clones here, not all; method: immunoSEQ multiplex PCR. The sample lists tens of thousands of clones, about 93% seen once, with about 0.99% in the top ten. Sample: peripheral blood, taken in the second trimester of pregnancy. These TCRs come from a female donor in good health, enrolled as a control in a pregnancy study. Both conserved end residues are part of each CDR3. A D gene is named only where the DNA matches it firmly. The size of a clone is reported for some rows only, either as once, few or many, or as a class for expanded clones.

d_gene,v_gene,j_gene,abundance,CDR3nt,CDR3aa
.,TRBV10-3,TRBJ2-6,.,TGTGCCATCAGTGAGGACAACTCTGGGGCCAACGTCCTGACTTTC,CAISEDNSGANVLTF
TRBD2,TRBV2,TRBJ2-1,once,TGTGCCGGCACGGGGGGCGGGAGGTTTAATGAGCAGTTCTTC,CAGTGGGRFNEQFF
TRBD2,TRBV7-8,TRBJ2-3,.,TGTGCCAGCAGCCTGTGGGCGGGGGTCACAGATACGCAGTATTTT,CASSLWAGVTDTQYF
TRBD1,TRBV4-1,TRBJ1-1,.,TGCGCCAGCAGCCTAAGGGGCGGAAGGGACAGGGTGAACACTGAAGCTTTCTTT,CASSLRGGRDRVNTEAFF
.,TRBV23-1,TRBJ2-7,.,TGCGCCAGCAGTCGTCTCAGGTCCGGGACTTTATGCTACGAGCAGTACTTC,CASSRLRSGTLCYEQYF
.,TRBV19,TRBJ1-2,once,TGTGCCAGTACCCCGGAAGGAGTGCATGGCTACACCTTC,CASTPEGVHGYTF
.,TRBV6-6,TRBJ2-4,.,TGTGCCAGCAGTTACTCGACGGGAAACATTCAGTACTTC,CASSYSTGNIQYF
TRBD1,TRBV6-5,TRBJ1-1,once,TGTGCCAGCAGTTACTCCACTCCAGGGGGAGCACAAGAAGCTTTCTTT,CASSYSTPGGAQEAFF
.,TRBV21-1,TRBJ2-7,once,TGTGCCAGCAGCCCCAGGGTACTCCTAACCTACGAGCAGTACTTC,CASSPRVLLTYEQYF
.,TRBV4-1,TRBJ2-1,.,TGCGCCAGCAGCCGCGAGGCCACCCCCGTAGGGGGGGGTGAGCAGTTCTTC,CASSREATPVGGGEQFF
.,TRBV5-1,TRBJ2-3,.,TGCGCCAGCAGCCAGAGGGTCTCAGAACAAGGAGATACGCAGTATTTT,CASSQRVSEQGDTQYF
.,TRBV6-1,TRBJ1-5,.,TGTGCCAGCAGTGACTTCGGCAATCAGCCCCAGCATTTT,CASSDFGNQPQHF
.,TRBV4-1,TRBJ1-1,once,TGCGCCAGCAGCCACCAGTCACAGTATTGGGGCAGGACTGAAGCTTTCTTT,CASSHQSQYWGRTEAFF
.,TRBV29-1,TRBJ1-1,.,TGCAGCGTTGTCTCGGGGTACACTGAAGCTTTCTTT,CSVVSGYTEAFF
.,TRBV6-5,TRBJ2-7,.,TGTGCCAGCAGATTCACGGAAGAGTCGAGCGAGCAGTACTTC,CASRFTEESSEQYF
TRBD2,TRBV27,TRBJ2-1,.,TGTGCCAGCAGTCTCCTACTAGCGGGGGATTACAATGAGCAGTTCTTC,CASSLLLAGDYNEQFF
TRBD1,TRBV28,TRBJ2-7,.,TGTGCCAGCACCGCCCAAGGGGGCGTGCACGAGCAGTACTTC,CASTAQGGVHEQYF
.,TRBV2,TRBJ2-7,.,TGTGCCAGCAGTGAAGGGACAGTCCTATACGAGCAGTACTTC,CASSEGTVLYEQYF
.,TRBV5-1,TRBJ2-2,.,TGCGCCAGCAGCACAACCGGGGAGCTGTTTTTT,CASSTTGELFF
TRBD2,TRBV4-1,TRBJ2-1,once,TGCGCCAGCAGCCAAGACGGGACTAGCGGATACAATGAGCAGTTCTTC,CASSQDGTSGYNEQFF
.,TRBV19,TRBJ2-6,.,TGTGCCAGTAGTATGGGCATGCCTGGGGCCAACGTCCTGACTTTC,CASSMGMPGANVLTF
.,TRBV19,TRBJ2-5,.,TGTGCCAGTAGTATAAAAGGGGGAGAGACCCAGTACTTC,CASSIKGGETQYF
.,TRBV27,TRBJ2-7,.,TGTGCCAGCAGTTACGTAGGAGGCGAGCAGTACTTC,CASSYVGGEQYF
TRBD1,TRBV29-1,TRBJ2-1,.,TGCAGCGCCGGGACAGGTGGTTACAATGAGCAGTTCTTC,CSAGTGGYNEQFF
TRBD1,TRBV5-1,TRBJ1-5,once,TGCGCCAGCAGCCCCACAGGGGGCGCACATCAGCCCCAGCATTTT,CASSPTGGAHQPQHF
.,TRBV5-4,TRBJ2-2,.,TGTGCCAGCAGCTTGGACGGGAGTGGTATCACCGGGGAGCTGTTTTTT,CASSLDGSGITGELFF
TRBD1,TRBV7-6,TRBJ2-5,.,TGTGCCAGCAGCTTAGCGCCTGGGACAGCGGCTTGGGGGGAGACCCAGTACTTC,CASSLAPGTAAWGETQYF
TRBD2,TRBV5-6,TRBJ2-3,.,TGTGCCAGCAGCTTAACTAGCGCCCCAGATACGCAGTATTTT,CASSLTSAPDTQYF
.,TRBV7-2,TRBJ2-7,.,TGTGCCAGCAGCTTCAGCGACAGTCGAGACTCCTACGAGCAGTACTTC,CASSFSDSRDSYEQYF
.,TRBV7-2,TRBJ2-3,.,TGTGCCAGCAGCCACGGGGTGGATACGCAGTATTTT,CASSHGVDTQYF
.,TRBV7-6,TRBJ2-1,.,TGTGCCAGCAGCTTAGAGTTCGGCGACAAGCAGTTCTTC,CASSLEFGDKQFF